This T cell receptor (beta chain) was sequenced for a study of blood T cell repertoires in COVID-19. The wider study: Samples representing acute and convalescent COVID-19 were sourced from the United States, Italy and Spain.

The CDR3 is 19 amino acids. Germline V lookup: CDR1 SGHKS, CDR2 YYEKEE (reference sequence). Trimming pared 4 bases from V and 4 bases from J, leaving 26 bases between. As handled by the study authors: Amplification with reference gene primers provided the estimates of nucleated cell counts. Sequencing was performed with immunoSEQ multiplex PCR; in TCRdb, only in-frame clones are kept and a portion is missing. From that table come the V and J calls and clone size; the DNA was used to work out D and trimming. The table has 390,000 or so clones, about 90% seen once. The sequenced sample consisted of peripheral blood. The rearrangement links TRBV5-5 to TRBJ2-2; tentative D call: TRBD1 (6 bases). The source of this sequence is a man aged 18 to 29 with active or convalescent COVID-19. In DNA form, the CDR3 reads TGTGCCAGCAGCCCCGGGCCGGACAGAACAACGGAACGCACCGGGGAGCTGTTTTTT. Residues: CASSPGPDRTTERTGELFF.